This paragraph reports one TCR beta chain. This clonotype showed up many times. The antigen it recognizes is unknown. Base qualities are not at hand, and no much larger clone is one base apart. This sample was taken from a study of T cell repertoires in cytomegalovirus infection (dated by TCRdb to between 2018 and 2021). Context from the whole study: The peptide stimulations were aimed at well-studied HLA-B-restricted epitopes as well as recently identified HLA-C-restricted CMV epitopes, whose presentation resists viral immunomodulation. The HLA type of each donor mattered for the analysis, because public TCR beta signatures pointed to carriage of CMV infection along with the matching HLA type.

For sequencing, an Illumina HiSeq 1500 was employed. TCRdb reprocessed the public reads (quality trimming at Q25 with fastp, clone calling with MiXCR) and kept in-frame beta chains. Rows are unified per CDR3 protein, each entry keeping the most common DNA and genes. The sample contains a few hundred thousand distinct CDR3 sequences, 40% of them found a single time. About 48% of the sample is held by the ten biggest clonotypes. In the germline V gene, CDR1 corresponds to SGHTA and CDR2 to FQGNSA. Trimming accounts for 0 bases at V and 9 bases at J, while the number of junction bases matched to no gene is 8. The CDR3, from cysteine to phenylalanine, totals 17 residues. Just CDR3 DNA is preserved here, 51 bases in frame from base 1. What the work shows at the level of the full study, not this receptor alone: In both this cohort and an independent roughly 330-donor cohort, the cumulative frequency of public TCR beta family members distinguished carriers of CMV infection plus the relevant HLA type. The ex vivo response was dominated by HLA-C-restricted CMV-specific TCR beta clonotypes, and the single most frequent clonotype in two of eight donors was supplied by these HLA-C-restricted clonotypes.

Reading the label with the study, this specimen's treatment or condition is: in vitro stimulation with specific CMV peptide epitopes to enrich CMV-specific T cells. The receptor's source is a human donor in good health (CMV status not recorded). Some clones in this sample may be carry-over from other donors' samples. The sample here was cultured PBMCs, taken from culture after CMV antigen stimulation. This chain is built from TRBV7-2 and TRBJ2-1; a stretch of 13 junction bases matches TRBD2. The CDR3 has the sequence CASSLAVRLAGGREQFF. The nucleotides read TGTGCCAGCAGCTTAGCAGTGAGACTAGCGGGAGGACGTGAGCAGTTCTTC.